This T cell receptor (beta chain) comes out of a study of blood T cell repertoires in COVID-19. For the study at large: Collection of acute and convalescent COVID-19 samples took place in the United States, Italy and Spain. The analysed material was cDNA or gDNA that came from T cells, B-cell-depleted T cells, or PBMCs.

In the original processing: Scientists estimated how many nucleated cells there were by amplifying reference gene primers. The assay was immunoSEQ multiplex PCR, and TCRdb's table has in-frame clones only and misses some. The V and J calls and clone size were taken over from that table, and D and trimming were inferred from the DNA. The sample has 90,000 to 130,000 clones; about 80% are singletons. This clone was seen only a few times. Sequenced input: peripheral blood. This TCR was sampled from an elderly woman with acute or convalescent COVID-19.

The CDR3 nucleotides read TGTGCCACCAGCAGAGACCACCCGGGAGGATCTGGAAACACCATATATTTT. Translation: CATSRDHPGGSGNTIYF. This sequence joins TRBV15 and TRBJ1-3, with D hard to call. V dropped 0 bases and J dropped 1 base, with 13 bases sitting between them. The CDR3 has 17 residues. Germline V gene sequence: CDR1 LNHNV, CDR2 YYDKDF (reference sequence).